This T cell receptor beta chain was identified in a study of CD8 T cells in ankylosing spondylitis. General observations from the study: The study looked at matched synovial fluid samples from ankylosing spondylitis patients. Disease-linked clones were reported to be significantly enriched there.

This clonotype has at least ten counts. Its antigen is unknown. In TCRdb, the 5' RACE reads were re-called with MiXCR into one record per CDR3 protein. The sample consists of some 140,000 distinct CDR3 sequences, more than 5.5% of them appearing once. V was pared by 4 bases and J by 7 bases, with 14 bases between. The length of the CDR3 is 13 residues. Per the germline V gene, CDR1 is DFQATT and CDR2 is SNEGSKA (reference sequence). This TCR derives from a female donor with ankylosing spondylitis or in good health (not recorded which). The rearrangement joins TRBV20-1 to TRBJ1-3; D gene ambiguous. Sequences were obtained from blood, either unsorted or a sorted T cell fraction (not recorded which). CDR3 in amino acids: CSATPTSANTIYF. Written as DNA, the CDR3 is TGCAGTGCTACCCCCACCTCGGCGAACACCATATATTTT.